This TCR beta chain was sequenced in a study of CD8+ T cells in alopecia areata. Findings of the study overall: It was observed that many expanded lesional clones persisted in scalp and blood during tofacitinib.

Concerning this clone itself: The antigen remains unidentified.

Treatment reported: oral pan-JAK inhibitor, 5-10 mg twice daily. Extraction and reverse transcription of RNA yielded cDNA as the sequencing template. TCRdb's table, derived via immunoSEQ multiplex PCR, lists solely in-frame clones and lacks some. The sample has approximately 100,000 clones, more than 75% seen once. V was pared by 3 bases and J by 5 bases, with 15 bases between. The CDR3 runs 15 residues. Germline-derived CDR1 and CDR2 are WNHNN and SYGVQD (reference sequence). The sample consisted of CD8+ T cells sorted from blood, taken at approximately week 34, from a patient treated with tofacitinib. The origin of this receptor is a human donor with alopecia areata. V and J are TRBV10-1 and TRBJ2-3; D could derive from TRBD1 or TRBD2 (6 bases each). The CDR3 protein is CASSDLMGGVDTQYF. CDR3 nucleotide sequence: TGCGCCAGCAGTGATCTCATGGGGGGCGTAGATACGCAGTATTTT.